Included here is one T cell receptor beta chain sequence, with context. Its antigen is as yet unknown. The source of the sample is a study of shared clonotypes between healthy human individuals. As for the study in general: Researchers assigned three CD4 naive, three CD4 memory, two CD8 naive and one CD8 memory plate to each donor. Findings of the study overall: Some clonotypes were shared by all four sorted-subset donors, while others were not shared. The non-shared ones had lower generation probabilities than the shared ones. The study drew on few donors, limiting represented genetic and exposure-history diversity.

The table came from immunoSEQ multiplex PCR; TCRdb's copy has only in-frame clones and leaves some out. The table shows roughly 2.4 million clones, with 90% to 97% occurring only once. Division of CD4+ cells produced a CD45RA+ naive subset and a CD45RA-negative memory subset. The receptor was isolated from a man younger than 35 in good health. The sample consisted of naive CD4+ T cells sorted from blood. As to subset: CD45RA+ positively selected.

The CDR3 here is CASSATGSSYNEQFF. Here the CDR3 DNA reads TGTGCCAGCAGTGCAACAGGTAGCTCCTACAATGAGCAGTTCTTC. The chain recombines TRBV6-5 with TRBJ2-1, with D possibly TRBD1 on 5 matching bases. V was cut by 5 bases and J by 0 bases, with 11 bases left in between. Per germline, CDR1 MNHEY and CDR2 SVGAGI. The CDR3 sequence is 15 residues long.